The present entry profiles one T cell receptor beta chain with its context. The antigen is not known. The data originate from a study of blood T cells in healthy people across ages. V was shortened by 2 bases and J by 0 bases, with 5 bases between the two germline ends. This CDR3 is built from 14 residues. Germline CDR1 MNHEY, CDR2 SVGEGT. Study-wide findings and caveats: Measured against age, TCR beta diversity per million T cells decreased in a roughly linear manner.

For the second PCR, which ran for about 6 to 12 cycles, a sample-barcoded 5' primer and a J-beta primer mix were used. From each sample, at least 2.5 million paired-end reads containing CDR3 were obtained. TCRdb re-called the 5' RACE reads through MiXCR, storing one row per CDR3 protein. The sample holds fewer than 600,000 distinct CDR3 sequences, around 27% seen once. These records were also assigned to another study, of T cells of mothers and their children. From that second work: RNA that had been extracted went wholly into cDNA synthesis, at approximately 1.6 ug per 15 ul. Sample barcodes and 2-4 random nucleotides were added by the M1S primer of the second PCR.

Sequencing was performed on blood. The chain uses TRBV6-2 or TRBV6-3 and TRBJ2-1, with D hard to call. The sequence was obtained from a boy between 2 and 10 years old in good health. CDR3 residues: CASSYRSSYNEQFF. The DNA for the CDR3 is TGTGCCAGCAGTTACAGAAGCTCCTACAATGAGCAGTTCTTC.